This is a list of T cell receptor beta chains from one sample in a study of T cell responses to AZD1222 COVID-19 vaccine. Clones were read by immunoSEQ multiplex PCR, and TCRdb kept only the in-frame ones, dropping some. The sample consists of roughly 100,000 clones, 75% to 90% of them appearing once. The starting material was peripheral blood, obtained 28 days after the second AZD1222 dose. All receptors derive from an adult who received the AZD1222 COVID-19 vaccine. Both conserved end residues are part of each CDR3. The D gene is left open where the match is weak. Clone size is shown for a subset of rows, as once, few, many or a class of expanded clone.

CDR3aa,CDR3nt,v_gene,j_gene,len,abundance,d_gene
CSVVGQGSDGYTF,TGCAGCGTTGTAGGGCAGGGGAGTGATGGCTACACCTTC,TRBV29-1,TRBJ1-2,13,once,NA
CASSTFLAGNTIYF,TGTGCCAGTAGTACCTTCCTTGCTGGAAACACCATATATTTT,TRBV19,TRBJ1-3,14,NA,NA
CASSSAATSRQGTGELFF,TGTGCCAGCAGTTCGGCAGCGACTAGCAGGCAGGGCACCGGGGAGCTGTTTTTT,TRBV28,TRBJ2-2,18,NA,TRBD2
CASSLDLAGPGDTDTQYF,TGTGCCAGCAGCTTAGATCTAGCGGGACCGGGAGACACAGATACGCAGTATTTT,TRBV7-7,TRBJ2-3,18,NA,TRBD2
CASSMVTGPGYTF,TGTGCCAGTAGTATGGTTACAGGGCCTGGCTACACCTTC,TRBV19,TRBJ1-2,13,NA,NA
CASSIVGQGSRAKNIQYF,TGTGCCAGTAGTATAGTGGGACAGGGCTCGAGAGCCAAAAACATTCAGTACTTC,TRBV19,TRBJ2-4,18,NA,TRBD1
CASSSAWGAPGELFF,TGTGCCAGCAGCTCCGCTTGGGGGGCGCCCGGGGAGCTGTTTTTT,TRBV5-5,TRBJ2-2,15,NA,NA
CASSFAGSSYEQYF,TGTGCCAGCAGCTTTGCGGGAAGCTCCTACGAGCAGTACTTC,TRBV5-5,TRBJ2-7,14,NA,NA
CASSPPDRSSYNEQFF,TGTGCCAGTAGTCCCCCGGACAGAAGCTCCTACAATGAGCAGTTCTTC,TRBV19,TRBJ2-1,16,once,NA
CASSSSSSSYEQYF,TGTGCCAGCAGTTCTTCAAGCTCCTCCTACGAGCAGTACTTC,TRBV6-2/TRBV6-3,TRBJ2-7,14,NA,NA
CASSFGGTSGRSRNTGELFF,TGTGCCAGCAGCTTTGGAGGGACTAGCGGGAGAAGCAGGAACACCGGGGAGCTGTTTTTT,TRBV5-4,TRBJ2-2,20,NA,TRBD2
CASSEPKFFSNSPLHF,TGTGCCAGCAGTGAACCTAAATTTTTCTCAAATTCACCCCTCCACTTT,TRBV6-1,TRBJ1-6,16,NA,NA
CASSTRVTDTQYF,TGTGCCAGCAGCACCCGAGTTACAGATACGCAGTATTTT,TRBV5-6,TRBJ2-3,13,NA,NA
CASSPKRDEQYF,TGTGCCAGCTCACCAAAGCGGGACGAGCAGTACTTC,TRBV18,TRBJ2-7,12,few,NA
CASSEIILREKLFF,TGTGCCAGCAGCGAGATCATTCTGCGCGAAAAACTGTTTTTT,TRBV2,TRBJ1-4,14,NA,NA
CASSSPGLAGPSYEQYF,TGTGCCAGCAGCTCCCCGGGACTAGCGGGGCCCTCCTACGAGCAGTACTTC,TRBV7-6,TRBJ2-7,17,NA,TRBD2
CATSRVRETTLWYGYTF,TGTGCCACCAGCAGAGTCCGGGAGACTACCCTTTGGTATGGCTACACCTTC,TRBV15,TRBJ1-2,17,NA,NA
CTSSPGREGLSYEQYF,TGCACCAGCTCTCCGGGACGGGAGGGACTCTCCTACGAGCAGTACTTC,TRBV1,TRBJ2-7,16,NA,NA
CASSGLGAQYF,TGTGCCAGCAGTGGTCTAGGGGCCCAGTACTTC,TRBV2,TRBJ2-5,11,NA,NA
CASSILSTANYGYTF,TGTGCCAGTAGTATTCTGTCGACAGCTAACTATGGCTACACCTTC,TRBV19,TRBJ1-2,15,NA,NA
CASRGGTGDSGNTIYF,TGCGCCAGCAGGGGTGGGACAGGGGACTCTGGAAACACCATATATTTT,TRBV5-1,TRBJ1-3,16,NA,TRBD1
CASSFSPSGANVLTF,TGTGCCAGCAGCTTCAGTCCCTCTGGGGCCAACGTCCTGACTTTC,TRBV7-3,TRBJ2-6,15,NA,NA